Shown below are 24 T cell receptor beta chains from a single sample sequenced in a study of regulatory T cells in long-lasting Graves disease. For TCR beta, libraries came from iRepertoire HTBI primers and Arm-PCR of CDR3 regions. Using its own MiXCR run on the multiplex PCR reads, TCRdb lists one record per CDR3 protein. The table includes around 470,000 distinct CDR3 sequences, around 13% detected once. Time point denoted: newly diagnosed GD, antithyroid drugs for less than 3 months. Extracted RNA from PBMCs served as the source of the TCR library. These data are also associated with another study on T cells in Graves' hyperthyroidism and ophthalmopathy.

Source: peripheral blood mononuclear cells (PBMCs), taken at new diagnosis, from a patient treated with antithyroid drugs. The receptors stem from a woman between 50 and 59 years old with Graves disease.

This clonotype turned up a few times. The chain couples TRBV7-6 to TRBJ2-3, with 7 nucleotides matching TRBD1. CDR1 is SGHVS and CDR2 is FNYEAQ in the germline V gene. Trimming took 5 bases from V and 2 from J; bases not matched to a gene: 16. The CDR3 is 18 amino acids. The CDR3 coding sequence is TGTGCCAGCAGCCCCCGAGTCAGACAGGGTATTATCACAGATACGCAGTATTTT. Translated, it gives CASSPRVRQGIITDTQYF.

This clonotype has ten or more counts. The rearrangement uses TRBV6-1 and TRBJ2-7; D remains unclear. Deletions cut 6 bases from V and 1 base from J, with 13 bases between. Germline lookup yields CDR1 MNHNS and CDR2 SASEGT. The CDR3 is 14 residues long. The CDR3 nucleotides read TGTGCCAGCAGGGTGACGGTCTTGTCCTACGAGCAGTACTTC. As protein: CASRVTVLSYEQYF.

The V call is TRBV30, the J call TRBJ1-4, with D possibly being TRBD1 (5 bases). CDR1 GTSNPN and CDR2 SVGIG come from the germline V gene (reference sequence). The V end was cut by 3 bases, the J end by 3 bases, with 14 bases between. This CDR3 is built from 15 residues. CDR3 nucleotide sequence: TGTGCCTGGAGCCGAAGAACGGGGGCTAATGAAAAACTGTTTTTT. Translating gives CAWSRRTGANEKLFF. Full variable domain (remainder filled in from reference TRBV30 and TRBJ1-4): SQTIHQWPATLVQPVGSPLSLECTVEGTSNPNLYWYRQAAGRGLQLLFYSVGIGQISSEVPQNLSASRPQDRQFILSSKKLLLSDSGFYLCAWSRRTGANEKLFFGSGTQLSVL.

The chain combines TRBV30 with TRBJ1-3; TRBD1 aligns across 8 bases. The ends lost 0 bases at V and 0 bases at J; junction bases unmatched: 19. CDR1 GTSNPN and CDR2 SVGIG come from the germline V gene (reference sequence). The length of the CDR3 is 21 residues. The CDR3 is CAWSVLRLGQGPPVSGNTIYF. CDR3 nucleotide sequence: TGTGCCTGGAGTGTACTACGTCTCGGACAGGGCCCACCGGTCTCTGGAAACACCATATATTTT.

This clonotype was seen many times. The chain couples TRBV28 to TRBJ1-2; 9 nucleotides agree with TRBD1. Germline loops: CDR1 MDHEN, CDR2 SYDVKM. The CDR3 is made up of 14 amino acids. V shed 6 bases, J shed 1 base, and the junction held 3 bases outside the gene matches. CDR3 bases: TGTGCCAGCAGACGGACAGGGGATAACTATGGCTACACCTTC. This gives the protein CASRRTGDNYGYTF.

In this sample, this clonotype turned up many times. The chain carries TRBV11-2 and TRBJ2-7; D uncertain. The CDR3 extends over 17 amino acids. CDR1 is SGHAT, CDR2 FQNNGV, per germline. Trimming shortened V by 2 bases and J by 3 bases, and 20 bases separated the two germline ends. For the CDR3, the DNA is TGTGCCAGCAGCTTACCCTATAGATCGAAAGGAGACTACGAGCAGTACTTC. This gives the protein CASSLPYRSKGDYEQYF.

This clonotype has a count of ten or more. The chain employs TRBV5-1 and TRBJ2-4; D gene unclear. Germline V lookup: CDR1 SGHRS, CDR2 YFSETQ. The CDR3 loop spans 16 amino acids. V was trimmed by 4 bases and J by 6 bases, leaving 20 bases between them. The CDR3 region is CASSPDKLDGRNIQYF. The CDR3 nucleotides are TGCGCCAGCAGCCCCGATAAGCTGGACGGAAGAAACATTCAGTACTTC.

The chain carries TRBV10-3 and TRBJ2-4, with D unclear. The germline CDR1 and CDR2 sequences are ENHRY and SYGVKD. CDR3 length: 14 amino acids. V lost 3 bases and J lost 0, with 6 bases in between. The CDR3 DNA is TGTGCCATCAGTGACGGACGAGCCAAAAACATTCAGTACTTC. Its protein product is CAISDGRAKNIQYF.

This clonotype came up many times. V is TRBV7-8 and J is TRBJ2-1; 9 bases agree with TRBD2. The germline CDR1 and CDR2 sequences are SGHVS and FQNEAQ. Unmatched junction bases numbered 6, after V lost 0 bases and J lost 0 bases. The CDR3 covers 18 residues. CDR3 sequence (DNA): TGTGCCAGCAGCTTAGCCCGGGGTAGCGGGAGCTCCTACAATGAGCAGTTCTTC. It codes for CASSLARGSGSSYNEQFF.

In this sample, this clonotype turned up many times. V and J are TRBV11-2 and TRBJ2-2, with TRBD2 matching over 10 bases. Per the germline V gene, CDR1 is SGHAT and CDR2 is FQNNGV. V lost 3 bases, J lost 4 bases, and 11 bases stayed unmatched. This CDR3 spans 18 amino acids. CDR3 protein: CASSFALAGEGGTGELFF. The DNA for the CDR3 is TGTGCCAGCAGCTTCGCCCTAGCGGGAGAGGGAGGCACCGGGGAGCTGTTTTTT.

This clonotype came up once. The chain employs TRBV5-1 and TRBJ2-1, with 11 bases that match TRBD1. V trimming: 3 bases; J trimming: 7 bases; junction bases outside the gene matches: 6. Germline V CDR1 and CDR2: SGHRS, YFSETQ. This CDR3 has 15 residues. CDR3 nucleotide sequence: TGCGCCAGCAGCTGGAGGACAGGGGGCCAAAATGAGCAGTTCTTC. It is translated as CASSWRTGGQNEQFF.

This clonotype was seen a handful of times. The chain combines TRBV6-1 with TRBJ1-2; possible D gene TRBD1, 6 bases. The V gene's germline CDR1 is MNHNS and CDR2 SASEGT. The CDR3 is 14 residues long. The V end lost 6 bases, the J end lost 4 bases, and 15 bases lay between the germline ends. The CDR3 nucleotides are TGTGCCAGCAGATTCCATACAGGGACCTATGGCTACACCTTC. Amino acids: CASRFHTGTYGYTF.

This clonotype was counted ten times or more. This chain uses TRBV30 with TRBJ1-5, with D possibly being TRBD1 (5 bases). The CDR3 extends over 13 amino acids. Trimming removed 4 bases from V and 6 bases from J, with 13 bases in between. Germline-derived CDR1 and CDR2 are GTSNPN and SVGIG (reference sequence). As DNA, the CDR3 is TGTGCCTGGACCCTGGGGGGGGGTCAGCCCCAGCATTTT. Amino acids: CAWTLGGGQPQHF.

This clonotype occurred many times. The gene calls are TRBV6-2 or TRBV6-3 and TRBJ1-1; D not certain. V lost 0 bases and J 0 bases, leaving 17 bases between the germline ends. Germline-derived CDR1 and CDR2 are MNHEY and SVGEGT. This CDR3 is built from 18 residues. DNA of the CDR3: TGTGCCAGCAGTTACTCGCTCTTTGGGGTTACCTTGAACACTGAAGCTTTCTTT. This gives the protein CASSYSLFGVTLNTEAFF.

This clonotype showed up many times. The V gene is TRBV2, the J gene TRBJ2-7, with TRBD1 identical over 7 bases. V was pared by 7 bases and J by 6 bases, with 9 bases of the junction left unmatched. The CDR3 contains 13 residues. CDR1 and CDR2 from the germline V gene are SNHLY and FYNNEI. The CDR3 nucleotides read TGTGCCAGCATGGAAGGGGGCTCAGGCGAGCAGTACTTC. Protein sequence: CASMEGGSGEQYF.

This clonotype showed up many times. The V and J genes are TRBV5-1 and TRBJ2-3; D might be TRBD1 or TRBD2, each matching 5 bases. The ends were cut back, 3 bases at V and 3 bases at J, with 11 bases in the middle. CDR1 and CDR2 (germline): SGHRS, YFSETQ. CDR3 size: 14 residues. The CDR3 region has the DNA TGCGCCAGCAGCTGGAGCGGACAAACAGATACGCAGTATTTT. Encoded protein: CASSWSGQTDTQYF.

This clonotype has at least ten counts. The chain uses TRBV18 and TRBJ1-5, with D possibly matching TRBD1 (5 bases). Germline assignment: CDR1 KGHSH and CDR2 LQKENI. This CDR3 contains 15 residues. Deletions cut 0 bases from V and 1 base from J, with 7 bases between. For the CDR3, the DNA is TGTGCCAGCTCACCACCGACAGCGAGCAATCAGCCCCAGCATTTT. As protein: CASSPPTASNQPQHF.

At least ten counts were recorded for this clonotype. The J gene is TRBJ2-2, the V gene TRBV29-1; unclear D gene. The CDR3 covers 15 residues. The germline V gene encodes CDR1 SQVTM and CDR2 ANQGSEA. Trimming took off 4 bases at V and 4 bases at J, with 16 bases between the two ends. The CDR3 nucleotides are TGCAGCGTTGGGCCCGGGCAGGCGAGCACCGGGGAGCTGTTTTTT. Its protein is CSVGPGQASTGELFF.

This clonotype occurred many times. The J gene is TRBJ2-5, the V gene TRBV27; 8 bases align to TRBD1. The V gene's germline CDR1 is MNHEY and CDR2 SMNVEV (reference sequence). This CDR3 has 15 amino acids. The trim removed 2 bases at V and 5 bases at J, leaving 7 bases unmatched. In DNA, the CDR3 is TGTGCCAGCAGTTTAAGTGGACAGGGAGTTGAGACCCAGTACTTC. It codes for CASSLSGQGVETQYF.

The chain employs TRBV3-1 and TRBJ2-2; D might be TRBD1 (6 bases). CDR3 length: 19 amino acids. V was trimmed by 4 bases and J by 3 bases, leaving 24 bases between them. Looked up from germline, CDR1 is LGHDT and CDR2 is YNNKEL (reference sequence). Here the CDR3 DNA reads TGTGCCAGCAGCCTCACCCCGGTCACGGACAGCTCCGACACCGGGGAGCTGTTTTTT. Translation gives CASSLTPVTDSSDTGELFF. Filled out from reference TRBV3-1 and TRBJ2-2, the complete variable domain reads DTAVSQTPKYLVTQMGNDKSIKCEQNLGHDTMYWYKQDSKKFLKIMFSYNNKELIINETVPNRFSPKSPDKAHLNLHINSLELGDSAVYFCASSLTPVTDSSDTGELFFGEGSRLTVL.

This clonotype was counted a few times. This chain uses TRBV9 with TRBJ2-1; no definite D call. Germline loops: CDR1 SGDLS, CDR2 YYNGEE. This CDR3 comprises 14 residues. The germline V and J ends were trimmed by 3 bases and 6 bases, with 13 bases remaining between them. DNA of the CDR3: TGTGCCAGCAGCGCTGGGGTGGGGTTCAATGAGCAGTTCTTC. It encodes CASSAGVGFNEQFF.

This clonotype was recorded at least ten times. J is TRBJ1-5 and V is TRBV28; D unclear. The ends were cut back, 4 bases at V and 3 bases at J, with 13 bases in the middle. In germline, CDR1 is MDHEN, CDR2 SYDVKM. The CDR3 extends over 15 amino acids. CDR3 sequence (DNA): TGTGCCAGCAGTTCGGACGCGGGATACAATCAGCCCCAGCATTTT. It specifies CASSSDAGYNQPQHF.

With regard to this clonotype: Given a much more abundant clone one base away, this may be a read error. The CDR3 spells CASPTDSTTNEKLFF. The CDR3 bases are TGTGCCAGCCCTACGGACAGTACAACTAATGAAAAACTGTTTTTT. The chain carries TRBV18 and TRBJ1-4; perhaps TRBD1 as D (6 bases). Deletions cut 8 bases from V and 0 bases from J, with 13 bases between. There are 15 residues in the CDR3. In germline, CDR1 is KGHSH, CDR2 LQKENI.

This clonotype was observed many times. The chain is built from TRBV5-1 and TRBJ2-2; the D gene is possibly TRBD1 (6 bases). Germline V lookup: CDR1 SGHRS, CDR2 YFSETQ. V was cut by 1 base and J by 5 bases, with 12 bases left in between. This CDR3 has 15 amino acids. The CDR3 region is CASSLPQGETGELFF. The CDR3 nucleotides are TGCGCCAGCAGCTTGCCACAGGGAGAAACCGGGGAGCTGTTTTTT.